This T cell receptor beta chain was profiled in a study of blood T cells in healthy people across ages. It was with a sample-barcoded 5' primer and a J-beta primer mix that a second PCR of about 7 to 12 cycles was run. TCRdb redid the calling of the 5' RACE reads with MiXCR, one entry per CDR3 protein. Among roughly 1.5 million distinct CDR3 sequences, roughly two fifths were seen once, and the ten largest hold about 4%. Unmatched junction bases numbered 4, after V lost 3 bases and J lost 1 base. This CDR3 region has 14 residues. Germline V gene sequence: CDR1 DFQATT, CDR2 SNEGSKA (reference sequence).

The sequenced sample consisted of blood. The chain employs TRBV20-1 and TRBJ1-1; 8 bases map to TRBD1. The TCR was taken from a woman aged 18-29 years in good health. The CDR3 spells CSARDRAKNTEAFF. The CDR3, as DNA: TGCAGTGCTAGGGACAGGGCGAAGAACACTGAAGCTTTCTTT.